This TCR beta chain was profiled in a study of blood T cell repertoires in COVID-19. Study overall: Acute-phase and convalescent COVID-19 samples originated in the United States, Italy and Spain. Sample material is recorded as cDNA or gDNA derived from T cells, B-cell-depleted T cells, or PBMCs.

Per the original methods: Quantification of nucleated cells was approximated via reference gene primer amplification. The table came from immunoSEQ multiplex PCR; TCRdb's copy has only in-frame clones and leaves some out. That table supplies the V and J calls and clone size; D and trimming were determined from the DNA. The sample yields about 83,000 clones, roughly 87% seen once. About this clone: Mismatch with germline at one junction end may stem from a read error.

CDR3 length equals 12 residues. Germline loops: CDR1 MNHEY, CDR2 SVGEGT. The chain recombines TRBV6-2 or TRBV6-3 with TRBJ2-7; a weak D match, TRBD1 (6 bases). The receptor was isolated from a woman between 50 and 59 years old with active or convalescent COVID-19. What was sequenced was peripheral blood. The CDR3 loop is CASSYAQVGASF. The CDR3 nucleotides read TGTGCCAGCAGTTACGCTCAGGTGGGGGCCTCCTTC.